Described below is a single TCR beta chain sequence and its context. The second PCR ran roughly 6 to 12 cycles with a sample-barcoded 5' primer and J-beta primers. TCRdb passed the 5' RACE reads through MiXCR, listing each CDR3 protein once. Here the sample spans 800,000 to 900,000 distinct CDR3 sequences, less than 80% being singletons. CDR1 and CDR2 from the germline V gene are GTSNPN and SVGIG (reference sequence). The CDR3 has 11 amino acids. Trimming left V 6 bases short and J 8 bases short, with 13 bases between. This sample stems from a study of blood T cells in healthy people across ages. The chain links TRBV30 to TRBJ1-2; tentative D call: TRBD1 (5 bases). Sequenced input: blood. The clonotype was recovered from a man younger than 40 in good health. In nucleotides, the CDR3 is TGTGCCTGTTTGTTGGGACGGGGCTACACCTTC. Translated: CACLLGRGYTF.